This T cell receptor (beta chain) was sequenced during a study of tissue T cells after allogeneic stem cell transplantation. General study results and limits: Tissue-detected TCR repertoire was only partly captured by blood and spleen T cells.

J gave up 4 bases and V 2 bases, and 2 bases lay outside the gene matches. The V gene's germline CDR1 is KGHPV and CDR2 FQNQEV (reference sequence). This CDR3 is 14 amino acids long. Using immunoSEQ multiplex PCR, the repertoire was profiled, and TCRdb retains in-frame clones only, with some absent. The sample has under 8,000 clones; approximately 51% are singletons. In regard to this clone: The antigen remains undetermined. All gene names here are mouse names. The read ends 1 residue before the CDR3 terminus; that terminus is restored from the germline J gene.

Time point denoted: mouse harvest day 7 after allogeneic transplant. Tail vein injection delivered 10^7 T-cell-depleted bone marrow cells and 10^6 splenic CD5+ T cells. This mouse GVHD model was MHC-mismatched B6 to BALB/c, profiled day 7 or 14. The sample consisted of lymph node tissue. This clonotype was obtained from a female BALB/c mouse given C57BL/6 T cells with graft-versus-host disease after an allogeneic hematopoietic cell transplant. The chain is built from TRBV26 and TRBJ1-1, with TRBD1 identical over 9 bases. The CDR3 region is CASSLDRGSTEVFF. The DNA read from the CDR3 is TGTGCCAGCAGTCTGGACAGGGGGAGCACAGAAGTCTTC.